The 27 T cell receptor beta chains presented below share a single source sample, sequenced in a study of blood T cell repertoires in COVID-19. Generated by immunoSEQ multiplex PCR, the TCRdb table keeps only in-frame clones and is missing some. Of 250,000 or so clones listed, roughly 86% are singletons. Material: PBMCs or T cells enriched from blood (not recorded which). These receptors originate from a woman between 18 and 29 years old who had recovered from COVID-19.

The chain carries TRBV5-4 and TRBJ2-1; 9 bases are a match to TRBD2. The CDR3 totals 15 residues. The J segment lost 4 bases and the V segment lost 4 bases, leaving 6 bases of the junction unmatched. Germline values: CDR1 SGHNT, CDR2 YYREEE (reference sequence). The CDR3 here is CASSRPSGTYNEQFF. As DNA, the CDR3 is TGTGCCAGCAGCCGCCCTAGCGGGACATACAATGAGCAGTTCTTC.

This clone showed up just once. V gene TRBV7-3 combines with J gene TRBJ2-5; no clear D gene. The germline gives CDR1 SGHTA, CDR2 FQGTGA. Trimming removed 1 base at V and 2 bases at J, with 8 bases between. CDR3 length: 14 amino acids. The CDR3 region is CASSLSGIQETQYF. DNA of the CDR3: TGTGCCAGCAGCTTAAGCGGAATTCAAGAGACCCAGTACTTC.

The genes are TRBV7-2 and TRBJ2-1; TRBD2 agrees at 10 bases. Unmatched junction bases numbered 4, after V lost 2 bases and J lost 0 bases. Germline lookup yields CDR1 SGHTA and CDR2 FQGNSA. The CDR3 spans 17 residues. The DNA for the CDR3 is TGTGCCAGCAGCTTAACCCCTAGCGGGAGCTCCTACAATGAGCAGTTCTTC. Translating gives CASSLTPSGSSYNEQFF.

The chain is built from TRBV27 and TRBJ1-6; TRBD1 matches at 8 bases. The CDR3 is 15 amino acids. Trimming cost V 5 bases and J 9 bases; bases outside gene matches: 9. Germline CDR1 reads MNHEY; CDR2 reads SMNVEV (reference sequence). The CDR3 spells CASSISGDRGSPLHF. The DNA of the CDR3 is TGTGCCAGCAGTATCTCCGGAGACAGGGGTTCACCCCTCCACTTT.

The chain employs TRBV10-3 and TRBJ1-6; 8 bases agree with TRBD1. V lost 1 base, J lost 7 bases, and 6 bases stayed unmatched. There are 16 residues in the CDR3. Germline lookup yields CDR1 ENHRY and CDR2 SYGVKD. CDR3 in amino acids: CAISEFLRTGNSPLHF. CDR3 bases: TGTGCCATCAGTGAGTTTTTGAGGACAGGGAATTCACCCCTCCACTTT.

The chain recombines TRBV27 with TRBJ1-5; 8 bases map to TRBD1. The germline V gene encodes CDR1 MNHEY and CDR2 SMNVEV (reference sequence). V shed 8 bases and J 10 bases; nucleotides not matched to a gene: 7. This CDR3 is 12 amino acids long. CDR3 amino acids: CASGRTGGPQHF. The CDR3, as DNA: TGTGCCAGCGGCAGAACAGGGGGACCCCAGCATTTT.

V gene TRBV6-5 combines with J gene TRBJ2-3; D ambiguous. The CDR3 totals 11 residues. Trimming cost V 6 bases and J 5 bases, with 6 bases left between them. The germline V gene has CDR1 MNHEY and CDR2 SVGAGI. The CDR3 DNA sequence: TGTGCCAGCAGAGCACGAGATACGCAGTATTTT. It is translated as CASRARDTQYF.

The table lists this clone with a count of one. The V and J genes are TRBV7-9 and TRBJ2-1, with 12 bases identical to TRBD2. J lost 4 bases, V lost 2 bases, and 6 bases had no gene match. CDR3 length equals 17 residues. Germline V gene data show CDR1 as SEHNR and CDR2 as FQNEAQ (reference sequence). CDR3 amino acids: CASSLRLAGGLYNEQFF. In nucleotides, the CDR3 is TGTGCCAGCAGCTTAAGGCTAGCGGGAGGGTTATACAATGAGCAGTTCTTC.

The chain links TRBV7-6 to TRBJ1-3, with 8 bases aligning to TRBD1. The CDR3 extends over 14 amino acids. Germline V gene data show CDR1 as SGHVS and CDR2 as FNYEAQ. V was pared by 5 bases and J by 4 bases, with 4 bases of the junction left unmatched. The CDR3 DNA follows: TGTGCCAGCAGCCGACAGGGGTTCGGAAACACCATATATTTT. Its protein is CASSRQGFGNTIYF.

The CDR3 here is CASSLRVQETQYF. DNA of the CDR3: TGCGCCAGCAGTCTCCGAGTGCAAGAGACCCAGTACTTC. This sequence joins TRBV4-1 and TRBJ2-5, with no clear D. Germline V gives CDR1 MGHRA, CDR2 YSYEKL. V was pared by 6 bases and J by 2 bases, with 10 bases between. The CDR3 spans 13 residues.

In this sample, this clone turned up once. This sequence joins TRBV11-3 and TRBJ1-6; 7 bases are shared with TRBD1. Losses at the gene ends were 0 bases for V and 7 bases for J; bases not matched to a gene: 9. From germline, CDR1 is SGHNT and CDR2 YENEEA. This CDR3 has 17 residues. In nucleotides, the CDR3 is TGTGCCAGCAGCTTAGATCAACCTGGACAGGCGAATTCACCCCTCCACTTT. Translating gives CASSLDQPGQANSPLHF.

CDR3 loop: CASSLSKRYTYGYTF. The CDR3 nucleotides read TGTGCCAGCAGTTTATCGAAGAGGTACACCTATGGCTACACCTTC. V is TRBV27 and J is TRBJ1-2; D is ambiguous. V lost 0 bases and J lost 4, with 12 bases in between. CDR1 MNHEY and CDR2 SMNVEV come from the germline V gene (reference sequence). This CDR3 has 15 amino acids.

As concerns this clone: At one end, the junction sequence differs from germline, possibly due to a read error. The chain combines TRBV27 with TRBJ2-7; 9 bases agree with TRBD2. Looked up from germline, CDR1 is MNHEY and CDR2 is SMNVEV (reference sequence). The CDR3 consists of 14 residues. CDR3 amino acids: CASSLSGSEREEDF. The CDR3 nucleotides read TGTGCCAGCAGTTTATCGGGTTCTGAGCGGGAGGAGGACTTC.

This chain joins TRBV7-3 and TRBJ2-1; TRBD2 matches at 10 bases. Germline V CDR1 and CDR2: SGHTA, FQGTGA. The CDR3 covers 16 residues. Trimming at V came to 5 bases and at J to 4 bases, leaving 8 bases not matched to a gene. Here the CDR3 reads CASSRQGLASYNEQFF. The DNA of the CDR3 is TGTGCCAGCAGCCGACAGGGACTAGCGTCTTACAATGAGCAGTTCTTC.

The CDR3 region is CASGSNRQGAWTGELFF. The CDR3 DNA follows: TGTGCTAGTGGTTCCAACCGACAGGGGGCTTGGACCGGGGAGCTGTTTTTT. This chain connects TRBV12-5 to TRBJ2-2; 10 bases line up with TRBD1. The CDR3 extends over 17 amino acids. Losses at the gene ends were 4 bases for V and 5 bases for J; bases not matched to a gene: 10. CDR1 and CDR2 (germline): LGHNT, FRNRAP. Complete variable domain (other parts from reference TRBV12-5 and TRBJ2-2): DARVTQTPRHKVTEMGQEVTMRCQPILGHNTVFWYRQTMMQGLELLAYFRNRAPLDDSGMPKDRFSAEMPDATLATLKIQPSEPRDSAVYFCASGSNRQGAWTGELFFGEGSRLTVL.

DNA for the CDR3: TGTGCCAGCAGCTTAGGAGGAAACACTGAAGCTTTCTTT. Amino acids: CASSLGGNTEAFF. The rearrangement uses TRBV11-3 and TRBJ1-1; no reliable D call. This CDR3 has 13 amino acids. The germline V gene has CDR1 SGHNT and CDR2 YENEEA. Trimming cost V 1 base and J 2 bases, with 5 bases left between them.

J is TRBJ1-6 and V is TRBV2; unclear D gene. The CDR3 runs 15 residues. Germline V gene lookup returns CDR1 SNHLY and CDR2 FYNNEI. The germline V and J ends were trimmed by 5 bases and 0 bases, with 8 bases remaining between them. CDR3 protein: CASSLRSSYNSPLHF. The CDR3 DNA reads TGTGCCAGCAGTCTGCGTAGCTCCTATAATTCACCCCTCCACTTT.

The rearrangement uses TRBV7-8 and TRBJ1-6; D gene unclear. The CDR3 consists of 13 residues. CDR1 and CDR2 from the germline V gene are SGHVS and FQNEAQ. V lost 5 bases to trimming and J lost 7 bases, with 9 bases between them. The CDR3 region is CASSASRNSPLHF. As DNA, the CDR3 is TGTGCCAGCAGCGCCTCGAGAAATTCACCCCTCCACTTT.

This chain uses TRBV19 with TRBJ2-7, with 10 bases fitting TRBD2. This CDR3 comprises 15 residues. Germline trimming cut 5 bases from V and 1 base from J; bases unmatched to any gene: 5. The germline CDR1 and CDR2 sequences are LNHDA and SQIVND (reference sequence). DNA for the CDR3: TGTGCCAGTAGTCCGAGCGGGAGGGGGTCCTACGAGCAGTACTTC. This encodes CASSPSGRGSYEQYF.

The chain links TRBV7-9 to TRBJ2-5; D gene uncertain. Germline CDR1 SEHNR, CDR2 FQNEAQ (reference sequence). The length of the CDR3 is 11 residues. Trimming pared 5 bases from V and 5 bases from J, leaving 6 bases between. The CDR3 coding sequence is TGTGCCAGCAGCCAGAGGGAGACCCAGTACTTC. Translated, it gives CASSQRETQYF.

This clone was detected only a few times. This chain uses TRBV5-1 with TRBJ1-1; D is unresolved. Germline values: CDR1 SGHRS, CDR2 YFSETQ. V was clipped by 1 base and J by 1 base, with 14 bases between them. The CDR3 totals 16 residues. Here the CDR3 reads CASSLRPSGGNTEAFF. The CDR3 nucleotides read TGCGCCAGCAGCTTGAGGCCCTCTGGAGGGAACACTGAAGCTTTCTTT.

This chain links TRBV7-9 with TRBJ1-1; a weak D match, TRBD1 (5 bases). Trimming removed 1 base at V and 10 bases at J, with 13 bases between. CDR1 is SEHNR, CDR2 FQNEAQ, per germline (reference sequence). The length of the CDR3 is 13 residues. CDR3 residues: CASSLGQGNGAFF. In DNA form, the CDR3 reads TGTGCCAGCAGCTTAGGGCAGGGTAACGGAGCTTTCTTT.

CDR3 DNA: TGTGCCAGCAGCTTGGCCATAAACACCGGGGAGCTGTTTTTT. Translated, it gives CASSLAINTGELFF. The rearrangement links TRBV7-3 to TRBJ2-2; the D is unclear. V lost 3 bases and J 2 bases, leaving 7 bases between the germline ends. The CDR3 is 14 amino acids. Germline V gene sequence: CDR1 SGHTA, CDR2 FQGTGA. Combining the CDR3 with reference TRBV7-3 and TRBJ2-2 gives the whole variable domain GAGVSQTPSNKVTEKGKYVELRCDPISGHTALYWYRQSLGQGPEFLIYFQGTGAADDSGLPNDRFFAVRPEGSVSTLKIQRTERGDSAVYLCASSLAINTGELFFGEGSRLTVL.

CDR3 coding DNA: TGCGCCAGCAGCTTGGAGGGGCTTACTAGCACAGATACGCAGTATTTT. It yields the protein CASSLEGLTSTDTQYF. This rearrangement joins TRBV5-1 to TRBJ2-3, with D possibly matching TRBD1 (5 bases). The V gene's germline CDR1 is SGHRS and CDR2 YFSETQ. V was clipped by 0 bases and J by 0 bases, with 11 bases between them. The CDR3 is 16 residues long.

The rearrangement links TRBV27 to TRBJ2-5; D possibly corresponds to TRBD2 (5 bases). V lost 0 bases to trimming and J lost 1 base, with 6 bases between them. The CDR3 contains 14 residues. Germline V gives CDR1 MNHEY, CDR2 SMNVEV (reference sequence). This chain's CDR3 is CASSLSAGQETQYF. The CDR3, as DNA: TGTGCCAGCAGTTTATCGGCGGGCCAAGAGACCCAGTACTTC.

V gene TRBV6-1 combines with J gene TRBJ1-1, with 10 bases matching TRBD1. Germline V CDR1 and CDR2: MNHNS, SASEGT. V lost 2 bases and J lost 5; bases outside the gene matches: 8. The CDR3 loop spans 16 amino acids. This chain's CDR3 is CASSEMTGGFGTEAFF. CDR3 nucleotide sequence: TGTGCCAGCAGTGAAATGACAGGGGGCTTCGGAACTGAAGCTTTCTTT.

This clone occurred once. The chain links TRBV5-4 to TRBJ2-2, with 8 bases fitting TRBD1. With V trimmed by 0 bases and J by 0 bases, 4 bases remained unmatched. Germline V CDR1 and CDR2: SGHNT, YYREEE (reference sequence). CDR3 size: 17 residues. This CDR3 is CASSLGQGMANTGELFF. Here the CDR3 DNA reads TGTGCCAGCAGCTTGGGACAGGGGATGGCGAACACCGGGGAGCTGTTTTTT.